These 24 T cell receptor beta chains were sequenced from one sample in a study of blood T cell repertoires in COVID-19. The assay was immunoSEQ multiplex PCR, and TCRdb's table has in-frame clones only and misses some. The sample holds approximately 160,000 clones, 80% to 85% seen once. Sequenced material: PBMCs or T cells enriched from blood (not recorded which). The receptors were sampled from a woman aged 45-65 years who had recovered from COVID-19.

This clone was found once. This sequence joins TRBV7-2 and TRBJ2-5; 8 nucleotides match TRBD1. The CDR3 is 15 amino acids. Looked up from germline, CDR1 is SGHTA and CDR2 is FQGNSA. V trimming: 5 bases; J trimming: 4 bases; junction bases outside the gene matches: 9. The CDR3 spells CASSRPRGPGETQYF. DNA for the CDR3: TGTGCCAGCAGCCGCCCCAGGGGGCCGGGAGAGACCCAGTACTTC.

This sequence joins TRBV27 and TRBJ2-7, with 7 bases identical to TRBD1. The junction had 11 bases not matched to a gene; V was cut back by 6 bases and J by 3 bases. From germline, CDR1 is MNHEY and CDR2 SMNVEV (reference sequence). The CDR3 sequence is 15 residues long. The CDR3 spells CASRGMTGTDYEQYF. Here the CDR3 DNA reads TGTGCCAGCAGGGGGATGACAGGGACCGACTACGAGCAGTACTTC.

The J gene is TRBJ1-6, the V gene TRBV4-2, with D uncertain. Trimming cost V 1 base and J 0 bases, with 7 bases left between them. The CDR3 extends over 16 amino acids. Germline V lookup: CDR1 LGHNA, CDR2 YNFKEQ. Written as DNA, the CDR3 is TGTGCCAGCAGCCAAGGGGAGAGCTCCTATAATTCACCCCTCCACTTT. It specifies CASSQGESSYNSPLHF.

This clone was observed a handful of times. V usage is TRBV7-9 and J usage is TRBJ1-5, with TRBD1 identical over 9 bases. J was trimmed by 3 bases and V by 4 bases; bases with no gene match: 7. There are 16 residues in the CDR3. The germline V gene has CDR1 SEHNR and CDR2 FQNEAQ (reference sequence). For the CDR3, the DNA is TGTGCCAGCAGCTCGCCGGGACAGGGCCTCAATCAGCCCCAGCATTTT. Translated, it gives CASSSPGQGLNQPQHF.

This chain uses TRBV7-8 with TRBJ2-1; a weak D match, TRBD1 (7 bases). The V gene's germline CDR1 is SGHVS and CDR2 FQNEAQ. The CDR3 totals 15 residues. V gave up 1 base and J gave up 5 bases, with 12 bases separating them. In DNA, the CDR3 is TGTGCCAGCAGCTTAGGGGCAGGGGGGAACAATGAGCAGTTCTTC. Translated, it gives CASSLGAGGNNEQFF.

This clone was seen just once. Here the CDR3 reads CASRAGPPDYEQYF. The CDR3 region has the DNA TGTGCCAGCAGGGCAGGGCCTCCAGATTACGAGCAGTACTTC. The chain employs TRBV28 and TRBJ2-7; possible D gene TRBD1, 5 bases. Germline CDR1 is MDHEN and CDR2 is SYDVKM. CDR3 size: 14 residues. The V end lost 6 bases, the J end lost 4 bases, and 16 bases lay between the germline ends.

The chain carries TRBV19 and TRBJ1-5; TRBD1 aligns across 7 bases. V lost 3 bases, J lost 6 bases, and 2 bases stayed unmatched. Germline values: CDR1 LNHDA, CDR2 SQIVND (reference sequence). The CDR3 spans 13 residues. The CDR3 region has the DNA TGTGCCAGTAGTATGACAGGGTTTCAGCCCCAGCATTTT. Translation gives CASSMTGFQPQHF.

DNA of the CDR3: TGTGCCAGTGGGCAGACAGGGGTGCCATCTGGGGCCAACGTCCTGACTTTC. Protein: CASGQTGVPSGANVLTF. The V call is TRBV19, the J call TRBJ2-6, with 8 positions matching TRBD1. This CDR3 is 17 amino acids long. V dropped 8 bases and J dropped 1; count of bases not matched to a gene: 10. CDR1 LNHDA and CDR2 SQIVND come from the germline V gene (reference sequence).

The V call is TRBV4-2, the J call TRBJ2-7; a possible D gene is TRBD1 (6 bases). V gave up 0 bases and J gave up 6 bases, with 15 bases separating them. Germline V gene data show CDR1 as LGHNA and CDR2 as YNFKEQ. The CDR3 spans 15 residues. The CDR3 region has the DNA TGTGCCAGCAGCCAAGATGTGGGCAGGGGATCCGAGCAGTACTTC. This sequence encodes CASSQDVGRGSEQYF.

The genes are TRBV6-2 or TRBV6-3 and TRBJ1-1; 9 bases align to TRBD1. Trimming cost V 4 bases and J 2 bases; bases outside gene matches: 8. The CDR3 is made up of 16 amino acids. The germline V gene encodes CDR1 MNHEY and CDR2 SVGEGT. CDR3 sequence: CASSFPPGQGNTEAFF. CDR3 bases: TGTGCCAGCAGTTTTCCCCCGGGACAGGGAAACACTGAAGCTTTCTTT.

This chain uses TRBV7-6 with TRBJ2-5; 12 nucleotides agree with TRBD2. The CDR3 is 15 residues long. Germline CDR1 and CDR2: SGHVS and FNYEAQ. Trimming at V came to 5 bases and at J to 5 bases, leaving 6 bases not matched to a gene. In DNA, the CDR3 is TGTGCCAGCAGCGAACTAGCGGGGGGCGGGGAGACCCAGTACTTC. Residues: CASSELAGGGETQYF.

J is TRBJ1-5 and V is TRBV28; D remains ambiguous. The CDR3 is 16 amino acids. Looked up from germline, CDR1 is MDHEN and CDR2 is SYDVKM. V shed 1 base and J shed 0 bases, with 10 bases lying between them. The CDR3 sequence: CASSLLVRYSNQPQHF. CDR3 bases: TGTGCCAGCAGTTTATTGGTGCGTTATAGCAATCAGCCCCAGCATTTT.

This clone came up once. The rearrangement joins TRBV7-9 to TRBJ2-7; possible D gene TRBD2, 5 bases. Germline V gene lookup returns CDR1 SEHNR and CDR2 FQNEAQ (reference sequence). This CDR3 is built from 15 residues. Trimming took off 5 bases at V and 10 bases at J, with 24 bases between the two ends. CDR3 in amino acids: CASSPDTRLRAPQYF. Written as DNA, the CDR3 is TGTGCCAGCAGCCCTGACACCAGACTACGAGCACCCCAGTACTTC.

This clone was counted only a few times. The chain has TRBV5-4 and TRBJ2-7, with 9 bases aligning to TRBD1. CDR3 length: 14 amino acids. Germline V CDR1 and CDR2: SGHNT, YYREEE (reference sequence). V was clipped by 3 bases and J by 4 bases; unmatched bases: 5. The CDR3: CASSSDRGRYEQYF. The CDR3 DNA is TGTGCCAGCAGCTCGGACAGGGGACGGTACGAGCAGTACTTC.

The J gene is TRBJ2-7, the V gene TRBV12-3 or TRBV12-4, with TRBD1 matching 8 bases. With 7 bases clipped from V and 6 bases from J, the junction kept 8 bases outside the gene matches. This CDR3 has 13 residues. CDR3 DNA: TGTGCCAGCACCCTGGACAGGGTGAGCGAGCAGTACTTC. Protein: CASTLDRVSEQYF.

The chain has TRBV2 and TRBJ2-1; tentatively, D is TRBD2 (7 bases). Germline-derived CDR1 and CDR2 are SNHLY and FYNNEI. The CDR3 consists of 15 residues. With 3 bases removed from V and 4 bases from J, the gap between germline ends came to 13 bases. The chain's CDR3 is CASSDNRGGYNEQFF. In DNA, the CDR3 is TGTGCCAGCAGTGATAATAGGGGGGGTTACAATGAGCAGTTCTTC.

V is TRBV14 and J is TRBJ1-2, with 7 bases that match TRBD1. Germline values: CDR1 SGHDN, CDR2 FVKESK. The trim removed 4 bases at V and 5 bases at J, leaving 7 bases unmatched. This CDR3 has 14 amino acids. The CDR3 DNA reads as TGTGCCAGCAGCCCCACGACAGGGAAATATGGCTACACCTTC. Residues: CASSPTTGKYGYTF.

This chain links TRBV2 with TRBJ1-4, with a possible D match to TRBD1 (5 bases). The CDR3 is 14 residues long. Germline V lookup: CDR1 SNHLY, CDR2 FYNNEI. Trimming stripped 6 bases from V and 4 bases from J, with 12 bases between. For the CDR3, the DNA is TGTGCCAGCAGGCAGGGTATCGGTAATGAAAAACTGTTTTTT. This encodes CASRQGIGNEKLFF.

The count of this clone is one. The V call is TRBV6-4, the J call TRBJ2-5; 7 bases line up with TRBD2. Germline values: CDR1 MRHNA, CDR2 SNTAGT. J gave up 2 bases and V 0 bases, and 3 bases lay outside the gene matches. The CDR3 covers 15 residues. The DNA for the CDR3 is TGTGCCAGCAGTGACTCGCGGGGGACGCAAGAGACCCAGTACTTC. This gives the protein CASSDSRGTQETQYF.

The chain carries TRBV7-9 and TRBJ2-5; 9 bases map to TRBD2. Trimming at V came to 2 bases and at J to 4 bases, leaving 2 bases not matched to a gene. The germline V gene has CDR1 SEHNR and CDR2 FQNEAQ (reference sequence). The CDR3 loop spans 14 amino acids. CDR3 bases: TGTGCCAGCAGCTTAACTAGCGGGCGAGAGACCCAGTACTTC. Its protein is CASSLTSGRETQYF. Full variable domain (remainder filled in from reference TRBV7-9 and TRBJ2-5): DTGVSQNPRHKITKRGQNVTFRCDPISEHNRLYWYRQTLGQGPEFLTYFQNEAQLEKSRLLSDRFSAERPKGSFSTLEIQRTEQGDSAMYLCASSLTSGRETQYFGPGTRLLVL.

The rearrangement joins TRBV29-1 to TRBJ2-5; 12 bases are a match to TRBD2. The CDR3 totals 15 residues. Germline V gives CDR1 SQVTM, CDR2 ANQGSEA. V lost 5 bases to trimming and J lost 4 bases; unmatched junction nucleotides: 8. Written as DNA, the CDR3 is TGCAGCGTTCGGACTAGCGGGGCCGCAGGAGAGACCCAGTACTTC. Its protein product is CSVRTSGAAGETQYF.

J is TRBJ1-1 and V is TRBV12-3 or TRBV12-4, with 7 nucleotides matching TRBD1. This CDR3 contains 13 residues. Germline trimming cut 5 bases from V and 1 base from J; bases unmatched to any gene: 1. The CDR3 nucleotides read TGTGCCAGCAGTAGGACAGGGAACACTGAAGCTTTCTTT. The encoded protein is CASSRTGNTEAFF.

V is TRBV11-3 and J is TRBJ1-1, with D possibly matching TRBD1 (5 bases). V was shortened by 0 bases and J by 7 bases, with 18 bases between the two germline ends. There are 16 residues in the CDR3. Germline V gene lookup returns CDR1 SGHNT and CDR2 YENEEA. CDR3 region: CASSLEPPQGSFEAFF. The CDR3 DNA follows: TGTGCCAGCAGCTTAGAACCCCCCCAGGGAAGCTTTGAAGCTTTCTTT.

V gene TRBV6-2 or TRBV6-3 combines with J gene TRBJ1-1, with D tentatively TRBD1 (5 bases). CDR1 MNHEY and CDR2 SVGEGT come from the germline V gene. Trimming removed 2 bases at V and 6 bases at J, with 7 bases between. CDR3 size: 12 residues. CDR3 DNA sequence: TGTGCCAGCAGTTACGGGGCCTCTGAAGCTTTCTTT. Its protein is CASSYGASEAFF.